The entry below gives a single T cell receptor (beta chain) sequence along with its context. This clonotype was observed a handful of times. No antigen is known for it. No much larger clonotype is one base removed from it; base qualities were not supplied. Reading from cysteine to phenylalanine, the CDR3 counts 14 amino acids. Only the CDR3 part of the read is kept: 42 bases, read in frame from the first base. CDR1 SGHTA and CDR2 FQGNSA are derived from the germline V gene. Deletion took 5 bases off V and 4 bases off J, with a span of 12 bases between the germline ends. These data come from a study of blood T cells in healthy people across ages (dated by TCRdb to between 2014 and 2017). In the study overall: In model experiments, template switching captured roughly one uniquely barcoded TCR beta cDNA molecule for every two T cells. Using deep sequencing normalized with unique cDNA molecular identifiers, the study measured how TCR beta repertoire diversity changes with age. Two additional independent replicas of 1 million unique cDNA reads from the same blood draw were analyzed for two donors (one aged 18 to 29 and one aged 80 or older). Four age groups were formed from the donors: young (average roughly 16 years), middle-aged (around 39), aged (around 68) and long-lived (about 75). Donors of different ages were randomly distributed across sequencing lanes to avoid experimental bias.

Library preparation employed 5' RACE. For sequencing, an Illumina HiSeq 2500 was employed. A second about 7 to 12 cycle PCR used a sample-barcoded 5' primer and a J-beta primer mix. A unique molecular identifier was introduced onto each TCR beta cDNA molecule by a template-switch 5' adaptor carrying 12 random nucleotides. At least 2.5 million CDR3-containing paired-end reads were obtained from each sample. All of the RNA was converted into first-strand cDNA using the Mint cDNA synthesis kit, with a TRBC-specific oligonucleotide serving as the primer. After uracil-DNA glycosylase treatment, a first 18-cycle PCR used universal primers M1SS and BC2_uni_R on all cDNA. The authors' analysis ran thus. Normalization of each sample was performed by random selection of 1 million high-quality reads, each carrying a distinct molecular identifier. Reads sharing molecular identifiers were discarded rather than binned into consensus sequences. MiTCR, set to a Q25 quality threshold and the strictest error-elimination algorithm, was used for CDR3 identification, clonotype clustering and error correction. A nonparametric unseen species model using Euler transformation provided a lower-bound estimate of total TCR beta diversity. TCRdb reprocessed the public reads (quality trimming at Q25 with fastp, clone calling with MiXCR) and kept in-frame beta chains. Merged by CDR3 protein, the rows form single entries marked with the most common genes and DNA. TCRdb, not the original authors, processed these V and J calls. The sample table records 1 million to 1.2 million distinct CDR3 sequences; roughly two fifths of these occur just once. The ten largest clones represent less than 15% of the sample.

The research as a whole found: As age increased, observed TCR beta diversity per million T cells dropped in a roughly linear way, and a significant reduction was already evident by age 40. Since profiling was done on bulk unsorted PBMCs, naive and antigen-experienced compartments could not be conclusively compared. A strong correlation was found between observed TCR beta diversity and the percentage of naive T cells measured by flow cytometry. The long-lived group showed more naive CD4+ T cells, fewer expanded clones and increased TCR diversity than the aged group, suggesting age selection. Estimates of total diversity based on one million sequenced T cells were considered lower bounds and underestimates. The CMV infection status of donors was not known, potentially confounding age-related changes in expanded clonotypes.

Donors were approximately 42 systemically healthy Caucasian individuals from Russia aged roughly 6 to 100 years. Each donor gave around 9.5 milliliters of peripheral blood, collected into EDTA-treated Vacutainer tubes. Ficoll-Paque density-gradient centrifugation was used to isolate PBMCs, with at least 6 million per sample. Trizol reagent was used to extract total RNA from PBMCs, with at least 5 micrograms per sample. The percentages of naive CD45RAhigh/CD27high T cells were determined by flow cytometry on a PBMC aliquot from every donor. The V and J segments used are TRBV7-2 and TRBJ2-1; TRBD1 could be the D gene, as 6 bases match. The sequencing input was blood. The TCR sequence derives from a man younger than 35 in good health. The CDR3 is CASSPEGGYNEQFF. DNA sequence: TGTGCCAGCAGCCCTGAAGGGGGTTACAATGAGCAGTTCTTC.